Below, 9 T cell receptor beta chains from the same sample are listed, as sequenced in a study of blood T cell repertoires in COVID-19. Method: immunoSEQ multiplex PCR; TCRdb's copy keeps in-frame clones and lacks some. This sample has fewer than 350,000 clones, with 87% found just once. Sequenced material: peripheral blood. These receptors were taken from a young man with COVID-19, enrolled during active disease.

This chain connects TRBV30 to TRBJ1-5; D is unresolved. The CDR3 spans 14 residues. Germline CDR1 GTSNPN, CDR2 SVGIG (reference sequence). V lost 0 bases to trimming and J lost 7 bases, with 13 bases between them. Here the CDR3 reads CAWSVGPHGQPQHF. CDR3 nucleotides: TGTGCCTGGAGTGTAGGCCCACACGGGCAGCCCCAGCATTTT.

The V gene is TRBV3-1 (or the pseudogene TRBV3-2), the J gene TRBJ1-6; 7 positions agree with TRBD1. V shed 3 bases and J 9 bases; nucleotides not matched to a gene: 5. Germline CDR1 and CDR2: LGHDT and YNNKEL (reference sequence). The CDR3 is 14 amino acids. The CDR3 region has the DNA TGTGCCAGCAGCCAGACAGGGTCCCTTTCACCCCTCCACTTT. Translation: CASSQTGSLSPLHF.

The rearrangement uses TRBV11-3 and TRBJ2-1, with 9 bases identical to TRBD1. This CDR3 is built from 16 residues. With V trimmed by 1 base and J by 6 bases, 7 bases remained unmatched. Per germline, CDR1 SGHNT and CDR2 YENEEA. This CDR3 is CASSLVTGGIGNEQFF. In DNA form, the CDR3 reads TGTGCCAGCAGCTTAGTAACAGGGGGCATAGGCAATGAGCAGTTCTTC.

The chain carries TRBV28 and TRBJ2-1; TRBD1 aligns across 9 bases. Unmatched junction bases numbered 13, after V lost 6 bases and J lost 4 bases. In germline, CDR1 is MDHEN, CDR2 SYDVKM. This CDR3 has 17 amino acids. CDR3 DNA sequence: TGTGCCAGCAGCGAGGGGGGACAGGGTGGGTTTTACAATGAGCAGTTCTTC. Encoded protein: CASSEGGQGGFYNEQFF.

The V and J genes are TRBV28 and TRBJ2-7; 7 nucleotides align to TRBD1. The CDR3 is 15 residues long. The trim removed 3 bases at V and 5 bases at J, leaving 10 bases unmatched. The germline gives CDR1 MDHEN, CDR2 SYDVKM. CDR3 in DNA: TGTGCCAGCAGTTTCTTAACAGGGGCAAAAAACGAGCAGTACTTC. The encoded protein is CASSFLTGAKNEQYF.

The rearrangement links TRBV4-3 to TRBJ2-3; TRBD2 might be the D (6 bases). V was cut by 4 bases and J by 3 bases, with 20 bases left in between. Germline loops: CDR1 LGHNA, CDR2 YSLEER. The CDR3 covers 17 residues. In DNA form, the CDR3 reads TGCGCCAGCAGCCGACATCTGGAGGGTGGAGTGACAGATACGCAGTATTTT. As protein: CASSRHLEGGVTDTQYF.

J is TRBJ2-1 and V is TRBV12-3 or TRBV12-4, with 8 bases matching TRBD1. Trimming at V came to 5 bases and at J to 10 bases, leaving 7 bases not matched to a gene. This CDR3 comprises 13 residues. The CDR3 spells CASSPGQGGEQFF. CDR3 coding DNA: TGTGCCAGCAGTCCAGGACAGGGAGGCGAGCAGTTCTTC.

This clone has only one observation. The V call is TRBV5-1, the J call TRBJ2-2, with 8 nucleotides matching TRBD2. This CDR3 has 16 residues. Germline CDR1 is SGHRS and CDR2 is YFSETQ. Trimming cost V 4 bases and J 4 bases; bases outside gene matches: 9. The chain's CDR3 is CASSLSGGGVTGELFF. The CDR3, as DNA: TGCGCCAGCAGCCTGAGCGGGGGAGGGGTCACCGGGGAGCTGTTTTTT.

This chain links TRBV19 with TRBJ1-1; D not resolved. The CDR3 length is 16 residues. Per the germline V gene, CDR1 is LNHDA and CDR2 is SQIVND (reference sequence). V gave up 5 bases and J gave up 5 bases, with 21 bases separating them. CDR3 bases: TGTGCCAGTAGTCCGCCGGACTACTCCGGAGAGACTGAAGCTTTCTTT. It encodes CASSPPDYSGETEAFF.